The source of this T cell receptor (beta chain) is a study of cytomegalovirus exposure and HLA in healthy donors. Comments on this clone: No antigen is known for it.

Vbeta (60) and Jbeta (13) primers were used in the PCR. Method: immunoSEQ multiplex PCR; TCRdb's copy keeps in-frame clones and lacks some. This table holds around 180,000 clones, about 82% found once. With 9 bases clipped from V and 5 bases from J, the junction kept 3 bases outside the gene matches. The CDR3 runs 12 residues. Germline V gives CDR1 SNHLY, CDR2 FYNNEI. The study, taken as a whole, reports: A previous analysis found most TCR beta V segments productive roughly 87% or roughly 30% of the time.

J is TRBJ2-7 and V is TRBV2; 11 positions agree with TRBD1. Specimen: PBMCs. The source is a male donor in good health and CMV-seronegative. CDR3 amino acids: CARGQGANEQYF. The CDR3 bases are TGTGCCAGAGGACAGGGGGCGAACGAGCAGTACTTC.